The 30 T cell receptor beta chains below were found in one sample sequenced in a study of blood T cell repertoires in COVID-19. Using immunoSEQ multiplex PCR, the repertoire was profiled, and TCRdb retains in-frame clones only, with some absent. The table shows nearly 110,000 clones, with about 90% occurring only once. What was sequenced was peripheral blood. Source of these receptors: a woman aged 25-40 years with acute or convalescent COVID-19.

This CDR3 reads CASSQESHRYNEQFF. CDR3 nucleotides: TGTGCCAGCAGCCAGGAGAGTCATAGGTACAATGAGCAGTTCTTC. V gene TRBV3-1 (or the pseudogene TRBV3-2) combines with J gene TRBJ2-1; no clear D gene. In germline, CDR1 is LGHDT, CDR2 YNNKEL (reference sequence). This CDR3 contains 15 residues. Trimming took off 3 bases at V and 4 bases at J, with 13 bases between the two ends.

The chain uses TRBV19 and TRBJ2-1; 9 positions agree with TRBD1. The germline V gene encodes CDR1 LNHDA and CDR2 SQIVND (reference sequence). The V gene end was trimmed by 1 base and the J gene end by 8 bases; junction bases not matched to a gene: 9. This CDR3 contains 16 residues. CDR3 nucleotides: TGTGCCAGTAGTATAGGTGGGGGACAGGGTGAGGATGAGCAGTTCTTC. It specifies CASSIGGGQGEDEQFF.

This chain uses TRBV5-1 with TRBJ1-2, with D hard to call. The CDR3 contains 15 residues. Per germline, CDR1 SGHRS and CDR2 YFSETQ. V was shortened by 0 bases and J by 4 bases, with 13 bases between the two germline ends. CDR3 residues: CASSLEVGVTYGYTF. CDR3 coding DNA: TGCGCCAGCAGCTTGGAGGTGGGAGTTACCTATGGCTACACCTTC. Together with reference TRBV5-1 and TRBJ1-2, the CDR3 gives the full variable domain: KAGVTQTPRYLIKTRGQQVTLSCSPISGHRSVSWYQQTPGQGLQFLFEYFSETQRNKGNFPGRFSGRQFSNSRSEMNVSTLELGDSALYLCASSLEVGVTYGYTFGSGTRLTVV.

Details on this clone: An end of the junction differs from the germline gene, which may be a read error. The CDR3 DNA reads TGTGCTAGCAGCTCGGAGAGAGGGGGCATTCAGTACTTC. Translating it yields CASSSERGGIQYF. The chain employs TRBV7-7 and TRBJ2-4, with D perhaps TRBD1 (6 bases). The CDR3 length is 13 residues. The germline V gene has CDR1 SSHAT and CDR2 FNYEAQ (reference sequence).

The CDR3 reads CASSQDMGGLVDYNSPLHF. The CDR3 region has the DNA TGTGCCAGCAGCCAAGATATGGGGGGGCTGGTGGATTATAATTCACCCCTCCACTTT. The V call is TRBV4-2, the J call TRBJ1-6; D is perhaps TRBD1 (6 bases). In germline, CDR1 is LGHNA, CDR2 YNFKEQ. V lost 0 bases and J 4 bases, leaving 19 bases between the germline ends. The CDR3 is made up of 19 amino acids.

The genes are TRBV11-3 and TRBJ2-7; possibly TRBD1 for D (6 bases). Trimming left V 1 base short and J 7 bases short, with 17 bases between. The germline V gene has CDR1 SGHNT and CDR2 YENEEA. This CDR3 comprises 15 residues. CDR3 loop: CASSLVGQGLWEQYF. CDR3 in DNA: TGTGCCAGCAGCTTAGTGGGTCAGGGGCTATGGGAGCAGTACTTC.

The V call is TRBV30, the J call TRBJ2-6; 8 positions match TRBD1. The J segment lost 3 bases and the V segment lost 0 bases, leaving 4 bases of the junction unmatched. This CDR3 has 16 residues. From germline, CDR1 is GTSNPN and CDR2 SVGIG (reference sequence). The CDR3 DNA reads TGTGCCTGGAGTGTCGCAGGGGGCGGTGGGGCCAACGTCCTGACTTTC. Protein sequence: CAWSVAGGGGANVLTF.

This sequence joins TRBV7-2 and TRBJ2-5; 7 bases map to TRBD2. With V trimmed by 5 bases and J by 0 bases, 12 bases remained unmatched. The CDR3 is 17 residues long. The V gene's germline CDR1 is SGHTA and CDR2 FQGNSA. The CDR3 is CASSATPRGTYQETQYF. CDR3 nucleotides: TGTGCCAGCAGCGCAACTCCGCGGGGGACTTACCAAGAGACCCAGTACTTC.

The chain uses TRBV18 and TRBJ1-1; a weak D match, TRBD1 (5 bases). CDR1 is KGHSH, CDR2 LQKENI, per germline. The CDR3 has 15 amino acids. V gave up 2 bases and J gave up 1 base, with 11 bases separating them. CDR3 DNA sequence: TGTGCCAGCTCACCAGTGAAGGGGAAGAACACTGAAGCTTTCTTT. Protein sequence: CASSPVKGKNTEAFF.

This chain joins TRBV4-3 and TRBJ1-4; D unresolved. CDR1 and CDR2 from the germline V gene are LGHNA and YSLEER. V was trimmed by 0 bases and J by 3 bases, leaving 11 bases between them. CDR3 size: 16 residues. The CDR3 nucleotides are TGCGCCAGCAGCCAAGATCGCCGCAGGCCTAATGAAAAACTGTTTTTT. This gives the protein CASSQDRRRPNEKLFF.

The chain is built from TRBV6-2 or TRBV6-3 and TRBJ2-1, with 12 bases aligning to TRBD2. The CDR3 is made up of 19 amino acids. V shed 1 base, J shed 2 bases, and the junction held 9 bases outside the gene matches. Germline V lookup: CDR1 MNHEY, CDR2 SVGEGT. The CDR3 is CASSYLGLAGGLAYNEQFF. The CDR3 DNA reads as TGTGCCAGCAGTTACTTAGGTCTAGCGGGGGGGTTAGCCTACAATGAGCAGTTCTTC.

V is TRBV30 and J is TRBJ1-2, with D tentatively TRBD1 (5 bases). The germline V and J ends were trimmed by 2 bases and 3 bases, with 10 bases remaining between them. The CDR3 is made up of 13 amino acids. CDR1 and CDR2 from the germline V gene are GTSNPN and SVGIG (reference sequence). CDR3 region: CAWSLGEDYGYTF. The CDR3 DNA is TGTGCCTGGAGTTTGGGGGAGGACTATGGCTACACCTTC.

The chain employs TRBV7-8 and TRBJ1-3, with D tentatively TRBD1 (6 bases). The CDR3 is 17 amino acids. Looked up from germline, CDR1 is SGHVS and CDR2 is FQNEAQ. The ends were cut back, 1 base at V and 1 base at J, with 14 bases in the middle. DNA for the CDR3: TGTGCCAGCAGCTTAGTATCGCAGGGGCTGTCTGGAAACACCATATATTTT. Translating it yields CASSLVSQGLSGNTIYF.

The chain employs TRBV2 and TRBJ2-1; no definite D call. V shed 3 bases and J shed 13 bases, with 7 bases lying between them. CDR3 length equals 10 residues. Looked up from germline, CDR1 is SNHLY and CDR2 is FYNNEI. The CDR3 sequence: CASSDSSQFF. The CDR3 DNA sequence: TGTGCCAGCAGTGATTCTAGTCAGTTCTTC.

This clone was observed once. The chain has TRBV10-3 and TRBJ2-5; the match to TRBD2 covers 11 bases. The V and J ends lost 8 bases and 0 bases, in that order; junction bases with no gene match: 5. Germline loops: CDR1 ENHRY, CDR2 SYGVKD. The CDR3 runs to 15 residues. CDR3 in DNA: TGTGCCATCGGGGCTAGCGGGAGGTACCAAGAGACCCAGTACTTC. Protein product: CAIGASGRYQETQYF.

This clone has more than one count but fewer than ten. The rearrangement links TRBV15 to TRBJ2-1, with 11 bases lining up with TRBD2. Germline V gene sequence: CDR1 LNHNV, CDR2 YYDKDF (reference sequence). This CDR3 is built from 17 residues. The V gene end was trimmed by 3 bases and the J gene end by 9 bases; junction bases not matched to a gene: 13. The CDR3 DNA reads TGTGCCACCAGCAGCTCGGAACTAGCGGGAGCGTTGGGTGAGCAGTTCTTC. It codes for CATSSSELAGALGEQFF.

This rearrangement joins TRBV10-3 to TRBJ1-1; tentatively, D is TRBD1 (6 bases). V lost 4 bases to trimming and J lost 3 bases, with 12 bases between them. This CDR3 spans 14 amino acids. Germline V CDR1 and CDR2: ENHRY, SYGVKD. CDR3 protein: CAISAQGDYTEAFF. The CDR3 nucleotides read TGTGCCATCAGTGCACAGGGAGACTACACTGAAGCTTTCTTT.

This clone has a single count. The chain couples TRBV4-2 to TRBJ1-6; TRBD1 matches at 9 bases. The CDR3 runs to 13 residues. Germline trimming cut 3 bases from V and 9 bases from J; bases unmatched to any gene: 0. Germline lookup yields CDR1 LGHNA and CDR2 YNFKEQ. CDR3 bases: TGTGCCAGCAGCCAGGGACAGGGTTCACCCCTCCACTTT. Its protein is CASSQGQGSPLHF.

This sequence joins TRBV5-1 and TRBJ1-5, with TRBD1 as a possible D gene (5 bases). The V gene's germline CDR1 is SGHRS and CDR2 YFSETQ. There are 15 residues in the CDR3. The V end was cut by 0 bases, the J end by 5 bases, with 12 bases between. CDR3 sequence: CASSLDGGRDQPQHF. For the CDR3, the DNA is TGCGCCAGCAGCTTGGACGGGGGTCGGGATCAGCCCCAGCATTTT.

The rearrangement joins TRBV30 to TRBJ2-3, with 12 bases that match TRBD2. The trim removed 0 bases at V and 6 bases at J, leaving 7 bases unmatched. This CDR3 is built from 16 residues. Germline CDR1 and CDR2: GTSNPN and SVGIG (reference sequence). CDR3 amino acids: CAWSVGTSGLGDTQYF. The DNA for the CDR3 is TGTGCCTGGAGTGTAGGGACTAGCGGGTTGGGGGATACGCAGTATTTT.

The rearrangement links TRBV5-4 to TRBJ1-2; no clear D gene. Trimming shortened V by 0 bases and J by 5 bases, and 14 bases separated the two germline ends. CDR3 length equals 15 residues. Germline V CDR1 and CDR2: SGHNT, YYREEE (reference sequence). The CDR3 nucleotides read TGTGCCAGCAGCTTGGGGTTGCCAGGTCCGTATGGCTACACCTTC. Its protein product is CASSLGLPGPYGYTF.

The chain has TRBV10-3 and TRBJ1-1, with TRBD1 matching over 9 bases. The CDR3 length is 16 residues. V was pared by 4 bases and J by 5 bases, with 11 bases of the junction left unmatched. The germline CDR1 and CDR2 sequences are ENHRY and SYGVKD. The CDR3 loop is CAISGFRDRDDTEAFF. CDR3 nucleotide sequence: TGTGCCATCAGTGGGTTCCGGGACAGGGATGATACTGAAGCTTTCTTT.

The V call is TRBV6-6, the J call TRBJ1-4; the D is unclear. The CDR3 covers 15 residues. Germline CDR1 MNHNY, CDR2 SVGAGI (reference sequence). V dropped 1 base and J dropped 4 bases, with 10 bases sitting between them. CDR3 residues: CASSYFQAGNEKLFF. Written as DNA, the CDR3 is TGTGCCAGCAGTTACTTCCAGGCGGGTAATGAAAAACTGTTTTTT.

This sequence joins TRBV5-4 and TRBJ2-3; possible D gene TRBD2, 6 bases. Germline V CDR1 and CDR2: SGHNT, YYREEE (reference sequence). This CDR3 comprises 15 residues. The V gene lost 3 bases and the J gene lost 0 bases, with 11 bases spanning the gap. CDR3 loop: CASSSRGSSTDTQYF. The CDR3 nucleotides are TGTGCCAGCAGCTCCCGGGGGAGTAGCACAGATACGCAGTATTTT.

This sequence joins TRBV7-2 and TRBJ2-1; TRBD2 might be the D (7 bases). The CDR3 totals 15 residues. In germline, CDR1 is SGHTA, CDR2 FQGNSA. V lost 4 bases to trimming and J lost 10 bases, with 20 bases between them. The CDR3 region has the DNA TGTGCCAGCAGCTCCCAACCTCTAGGGGGGGGCGAGCAGTTCTTC. Translation gives CASSSQPLGGGEQFF.

The chain has TRBV19 and TRBJ1-4; 7 bases are shared with TRBD1. The CDR3 has 16 residues. V shed 4 bases and J 3 bases; nucleotides not matched to a gene: 8. CDR1 and CDR2 from the germline V gene are LNHDA and SQIVND (reference sequence). In DNA form, the CDR3 reads TGTGCCAGTAGTACAAGATCAGGGGGGCCTAATGAAAAACTGTTTTTT. This gives the protein CASSTRSGGPNEKLFF.

CDR3 nucleotides: TGTGCCAGCATTCCGGGACAGGGAACAGAGACCCAGTACTTC. Protein sequence: CASIPGQGTETQYF. V usage is TRBV6-5 and J usage is TRBJ2-5, with 9 bases fitting TRBD1. There are 14 residues in the CDR3. The germline V gene encodes CDR1 MNHEY and CDR2 SVGAGI. J lost 4 bases, V lost 7 bases, and 7 bases had no gene match.

This chain connects TRBV28 to TRBJ2-7, with D tentatively TRBD1 (5 bases). Per germline, CDR1 MDHEN and CDR2 SYDVKM. Trimming cost V 3 bases and J 2 bases, with 14 bases left between them. The CDR3 length is 15 residues. CDR3: CASSLGGAVPYEQYF. The CDR3 coding sequence is TGTGCCAGCAGTTTGGGTGGGGCCGTTCCCTACGAGCAGTACTTC.

The chain carries TRBV28 and TRBJ2-7; 10 bases line up with TRBD2. The germline CDR1 and CDR2 sequences are MDHEN and SYDVKM. The V segment lost 10 bases and the J segment 3 bases; nucleotides outside the gene matches: 12. This CDR3 comprises 15 residues. The CDR3 here is CATAKAGGPVYEQYF. CDR3 in DNA: TGTGCCACGGCAAAAGCGGGAGGGCCGGTCTACGAGCAGTACTTC.

J is TRBJ1-4 and V is TRBV5-8; TRBD1 agrees at 10 bases. Germline CDR1 SGHTS, CDR2 YDEGEE. This CDR3 is built from 15 residues. Unmatched junction bases numbered 7, after V lost 4 bases and J lost 7 bases. In DNA form, the CDR3 reads TGTGCCAGCAGCGCAGGGACAGGGGAAAGTGAAAAACTGTTTTTT. This gives the protein CASSAGTGESEKLFF.